This T cell receptor (beta chain) was sequenced during a study of CD8 T cells in Susac syndrome. Study-wide background: Patients with Susac syndrome were therapy-naive, on corticosteroids, or on intravenous immunoglobulin alone at the time that blood was drawn. Study results and limitations: Among people with Susac, CD8+ clonal expansion was greatest in TEMRA cells and active patients. Total CD8+ repertoires held 15 to 20 Susac-specific public clones, while CD8+ TEMRA repertoires held four or five.

TEMRA cells were FACS-enriched, while CD8+ and CD4+ T cells were negatively isolated. An amount of RNA that ranged from 0.5 to 1 ug was reverse transcribed with random hexamers. One entry per CDR3 protein, called by TCRdb with MiXCR from the immunoSEQ multiplex PCR reads. In the table there are about 150,000 distinct CDR3 sequences, around 95% of which are singletons. Comments on this clonotype: Its antigen is currently unknown.

The TCR originated in a human donor with Susac syndrome. Material: CD8+ T cells from PBMCs.

This CDR3 reads CASSHGLRTGSPEQYF. CDR3 coding DNA: TGTGCCAGCAGTCACGGCCTTAGGACAGGGTCCCCCGAGCAGTACTTC. The gene calls are TRBV27 and TRBJ2-7, with 8 bases identical to TRBD1. The germline V gene has CDR1 MNHEY and CDR2 SMNVEV (reference sequence). The CDR3 consists of 16 residues. V dropped 5 bases and J dropped 6; count of bases not matched to a gene: 15.